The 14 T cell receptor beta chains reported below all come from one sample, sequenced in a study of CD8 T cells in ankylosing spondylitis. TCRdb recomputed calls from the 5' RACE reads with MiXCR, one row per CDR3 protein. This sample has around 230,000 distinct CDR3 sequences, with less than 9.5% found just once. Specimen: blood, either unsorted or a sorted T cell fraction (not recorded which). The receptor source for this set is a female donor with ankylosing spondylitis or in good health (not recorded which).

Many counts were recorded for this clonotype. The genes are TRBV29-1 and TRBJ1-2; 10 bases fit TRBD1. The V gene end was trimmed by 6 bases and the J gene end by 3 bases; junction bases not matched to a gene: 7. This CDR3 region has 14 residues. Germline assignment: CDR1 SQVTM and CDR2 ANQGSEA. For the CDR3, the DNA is TGCAGCGTAACGGGACAGGGGAAATACTATGGCTACACCTTC. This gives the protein CSVTGQGKYYGYTF.

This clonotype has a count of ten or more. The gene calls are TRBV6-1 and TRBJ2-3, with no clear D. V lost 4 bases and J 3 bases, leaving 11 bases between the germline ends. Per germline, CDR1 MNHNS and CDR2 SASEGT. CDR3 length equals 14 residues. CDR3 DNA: TGTGCCAGCAGTGTGCCCAAGCCGACAGATACGCAGTATTTT. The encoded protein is CASSVPKPTDTQYF.

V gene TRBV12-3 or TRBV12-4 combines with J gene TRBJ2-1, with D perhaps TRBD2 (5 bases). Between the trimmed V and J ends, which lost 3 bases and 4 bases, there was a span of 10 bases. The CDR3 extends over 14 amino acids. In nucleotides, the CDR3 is TGTGCCAGCAGTTTCGGCCAGCGGTACAATGAGCAGTTCTTC. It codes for CASSFGQRYNEQFF.

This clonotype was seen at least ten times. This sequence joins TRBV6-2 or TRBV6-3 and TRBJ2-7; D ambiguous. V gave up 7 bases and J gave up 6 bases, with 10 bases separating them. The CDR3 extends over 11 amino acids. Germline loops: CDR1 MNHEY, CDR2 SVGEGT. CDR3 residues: CASKVRSEQYF. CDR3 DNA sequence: TGTGCCAGCAAGGTCCGAAGCGAGCAGTACTTC.

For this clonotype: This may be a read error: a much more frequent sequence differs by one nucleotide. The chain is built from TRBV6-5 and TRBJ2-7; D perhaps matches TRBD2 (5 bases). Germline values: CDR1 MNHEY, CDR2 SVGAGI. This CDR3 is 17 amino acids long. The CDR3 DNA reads TGTGACAGCAGTAATTCGGGGTCCCCTAAAGGGACCTACGAGCAGTACTTC. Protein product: CDSSNSGSPKGTYEQYF.

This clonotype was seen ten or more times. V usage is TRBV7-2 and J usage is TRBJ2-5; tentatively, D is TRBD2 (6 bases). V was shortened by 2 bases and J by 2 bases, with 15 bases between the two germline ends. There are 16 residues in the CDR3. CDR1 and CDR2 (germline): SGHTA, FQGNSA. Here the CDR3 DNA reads TGTGCCAGCAGCTTATTGCGCGGGACCCAACAAGAGACCCAGTACTTC. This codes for CASSLLRGTQQETQYF.

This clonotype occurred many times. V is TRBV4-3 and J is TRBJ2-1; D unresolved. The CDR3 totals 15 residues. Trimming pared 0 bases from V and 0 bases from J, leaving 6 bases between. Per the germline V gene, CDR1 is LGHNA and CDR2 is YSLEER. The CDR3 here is CASSQDEVSYNEQFF. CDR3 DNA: TGCGCCAGCAGCCAAGATGAGGTCTCCTACAATGAGCAGTTCTTC.

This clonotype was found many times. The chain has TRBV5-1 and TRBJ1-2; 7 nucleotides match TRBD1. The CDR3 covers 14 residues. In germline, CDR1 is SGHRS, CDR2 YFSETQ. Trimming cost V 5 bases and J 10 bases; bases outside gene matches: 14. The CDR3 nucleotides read TGCGCCAGCAGGTCCACAGGGGCTACGGCAGACTACACCTTC. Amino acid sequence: CASRSTGATADYTF. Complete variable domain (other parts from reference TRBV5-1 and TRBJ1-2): KAGVTQTPRYLIKTRGQQVTLSCSPISGHRSVSWYQQTPGQGLQFLFEYFSETQRNKGNFPGRFSGRQFSNSRSEMNVSTLELGDSALYLCASRSTGATADYTFGSGTRLTVV.

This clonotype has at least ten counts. CDR3 amino acids: CASSQDRQNTEAFF. The CDR3 DNA sequence: TGCGCCAGCAGCCAAGATAGACAGAACACTGAAGCTTTCTTT. J is TRBJ1-1 and V is TRBV4-3; D remains ambiguous. The germline gives CDR1 LGHNA, CDR2 YSLEER. V lost 0 bases to trimming and J lost 1 base, with 6 bases between them. The CDR3 is 14 amino acids.

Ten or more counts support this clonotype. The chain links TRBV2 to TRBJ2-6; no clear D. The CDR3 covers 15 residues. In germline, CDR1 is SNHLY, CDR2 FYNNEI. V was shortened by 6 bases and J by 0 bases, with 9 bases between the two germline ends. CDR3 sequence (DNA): TGTGCCAGCAGAGCCGCAAACTCTGGGGCCAACGTCCTGACTTTC. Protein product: CASRAANSGANVLTF. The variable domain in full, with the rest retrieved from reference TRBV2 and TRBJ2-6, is EPEVTQTPSHQVTQMGQEVILRCVPISNHLYFYWYRQILGQKVEFLVSFYNNEISEKSEIFDDQFSVERPDGSNFTLKIRSTKLEDSAMYFCASRAANSGANVLTFGAGSRLTVL.

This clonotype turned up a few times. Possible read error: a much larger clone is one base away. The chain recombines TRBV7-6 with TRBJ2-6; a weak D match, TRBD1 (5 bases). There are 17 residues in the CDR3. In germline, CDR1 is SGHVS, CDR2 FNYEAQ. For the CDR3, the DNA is TGTGCCAGCAGCTTAGCGGTGCAGCTCTCTGGGGCCAACGTCCTGGCTTTC. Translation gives CASSLAVQLSGANVLAF.

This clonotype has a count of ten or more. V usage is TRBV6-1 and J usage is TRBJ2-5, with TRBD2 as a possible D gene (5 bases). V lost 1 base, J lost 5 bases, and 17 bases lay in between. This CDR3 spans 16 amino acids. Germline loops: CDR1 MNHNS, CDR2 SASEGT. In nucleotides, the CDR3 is TGTGCCAGCAGTGAAGTAAGGGCTAGTCGAGGGGAGACCCAGTACTTC. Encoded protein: CASSEVRASRGETQYF.

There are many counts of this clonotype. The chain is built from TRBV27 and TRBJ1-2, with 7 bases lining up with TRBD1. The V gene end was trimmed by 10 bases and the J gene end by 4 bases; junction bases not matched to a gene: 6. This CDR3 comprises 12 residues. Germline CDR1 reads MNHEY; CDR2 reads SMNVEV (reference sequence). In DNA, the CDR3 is TGTGCCAAGCCACAGGGGTCCTATGGCTACACCTTC. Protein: CAKPQGSYGYTF.

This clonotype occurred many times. CDR3 sequence: CASSQETLTTDTQYF. In DNA form, the CDR3 reads TGCGCCAGCAGCCAAGAGACATTAACGACAGATACGCAGTATTTT. V gene TRBV4-3 combines with J gene TRBJ2-3; D is undetermined. The ends were cut back, 0 bases at V and 3 bases at J, with 10 bases in the middle. Germline CDR1 is LGHNA and CDR2 is YSLEER. CDR3 length: 15 residues.